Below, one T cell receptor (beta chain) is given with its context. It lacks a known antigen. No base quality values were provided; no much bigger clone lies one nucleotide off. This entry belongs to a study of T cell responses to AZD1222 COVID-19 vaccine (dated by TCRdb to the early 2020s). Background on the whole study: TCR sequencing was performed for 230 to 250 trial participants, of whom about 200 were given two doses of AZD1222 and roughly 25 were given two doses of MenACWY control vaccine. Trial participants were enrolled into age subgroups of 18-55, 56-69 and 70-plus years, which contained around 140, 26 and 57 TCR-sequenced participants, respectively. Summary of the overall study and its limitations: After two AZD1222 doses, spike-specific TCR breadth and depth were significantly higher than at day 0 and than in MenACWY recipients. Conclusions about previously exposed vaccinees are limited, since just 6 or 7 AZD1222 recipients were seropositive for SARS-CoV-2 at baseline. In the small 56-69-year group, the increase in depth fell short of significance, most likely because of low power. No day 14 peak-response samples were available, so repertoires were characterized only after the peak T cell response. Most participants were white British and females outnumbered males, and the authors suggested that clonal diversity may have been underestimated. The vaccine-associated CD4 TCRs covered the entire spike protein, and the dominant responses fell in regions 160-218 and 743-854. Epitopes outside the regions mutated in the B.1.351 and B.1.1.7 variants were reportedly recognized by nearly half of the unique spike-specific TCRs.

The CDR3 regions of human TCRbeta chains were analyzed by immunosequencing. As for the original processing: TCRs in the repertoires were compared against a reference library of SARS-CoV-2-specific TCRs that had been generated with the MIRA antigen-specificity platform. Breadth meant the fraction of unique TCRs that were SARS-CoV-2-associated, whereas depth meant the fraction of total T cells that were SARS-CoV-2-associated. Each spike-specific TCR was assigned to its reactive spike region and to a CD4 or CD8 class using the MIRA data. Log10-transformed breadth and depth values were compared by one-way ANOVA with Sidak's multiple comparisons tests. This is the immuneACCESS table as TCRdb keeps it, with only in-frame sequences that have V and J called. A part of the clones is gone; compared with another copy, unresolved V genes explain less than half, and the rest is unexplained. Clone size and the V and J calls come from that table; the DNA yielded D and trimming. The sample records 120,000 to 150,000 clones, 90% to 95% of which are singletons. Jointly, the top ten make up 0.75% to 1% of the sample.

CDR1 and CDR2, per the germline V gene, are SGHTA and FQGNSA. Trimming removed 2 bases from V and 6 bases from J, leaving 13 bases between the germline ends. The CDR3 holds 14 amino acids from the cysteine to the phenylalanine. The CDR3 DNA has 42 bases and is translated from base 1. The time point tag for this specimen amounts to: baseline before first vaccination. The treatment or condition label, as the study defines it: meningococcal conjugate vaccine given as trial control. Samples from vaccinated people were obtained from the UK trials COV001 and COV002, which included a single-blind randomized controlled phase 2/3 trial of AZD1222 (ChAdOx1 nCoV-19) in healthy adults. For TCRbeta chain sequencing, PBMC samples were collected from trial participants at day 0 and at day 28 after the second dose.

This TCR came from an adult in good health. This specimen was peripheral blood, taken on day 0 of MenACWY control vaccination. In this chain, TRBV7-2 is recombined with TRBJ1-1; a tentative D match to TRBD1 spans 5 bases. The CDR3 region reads CASSLRGANAEAFF. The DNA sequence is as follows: TGTGCCAGCAGCTTAAGGGGTGCTAATGCTGAAGCTTTCTTT. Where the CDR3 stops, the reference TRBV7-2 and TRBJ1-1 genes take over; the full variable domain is GAGVSQSPSNKVTEKGKDVELRCDPISGHTALYWYRQSLGQGLEFLIYFQGNSAPDKSGLPSDRFSAERTGGSVSTLTIQRTQQEDSAVYLCASSLRGANAEAFFGQGTRLTVV.